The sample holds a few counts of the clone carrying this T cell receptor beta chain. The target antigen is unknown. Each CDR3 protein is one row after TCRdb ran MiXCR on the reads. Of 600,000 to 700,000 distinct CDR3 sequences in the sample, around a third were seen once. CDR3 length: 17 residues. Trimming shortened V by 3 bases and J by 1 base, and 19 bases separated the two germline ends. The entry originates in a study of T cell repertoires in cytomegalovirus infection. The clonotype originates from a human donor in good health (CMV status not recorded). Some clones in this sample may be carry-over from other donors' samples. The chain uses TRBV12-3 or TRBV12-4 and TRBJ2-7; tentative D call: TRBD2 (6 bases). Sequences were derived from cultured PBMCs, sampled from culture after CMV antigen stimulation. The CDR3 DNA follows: TGTGCCAGCAGTTTTTCTTCCCCCCGGGACTCGTCCTACGAGCAGTACTTC. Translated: CASSFSSPRDSSYEQYF.